The rows below give T cell receptor beta chains drawn from one sample of a study of T cells in Graves' hyperthyroidism and ophthalmopathy. In TCRdb, the multiplex PCR reads were re-called with MiXCR into one record per CDR3 protein. The sample lists approximately 590,000 distinct CDR3 sequences, 46% seen once, with approximately 8.2% in the top ten. Sequencing was carried out using peripheral blood or thyroid tissue (not recorded which). These receptor sequences come from a woman under 30 with Graves' hyperthyroidism. Both conserved end residues are part of each CDR3. A D gene is named only where the DNA matches it firmly. Some rows mark clone size as missing; the rest say once, few, many or name a class of expanded clone.

>NA|NA|TRBV29-1|TRBJ2-2
CSVEGTNTGELFF
TGCAGCGTTGAAGGGACAAACACCGGGGAGCTGTTTTTT
>NA|NA|TRBV7-9|TRBJ1-5
CASSLAGARAQHF
TGTGCCAGCAGCTTAGCAGGGGCCAGGGCCCAGCATTTT
>NA|few|TRBV7-2|TRBJ1-1
CASSQGSQGGTEAFF
TGCGCCAGCAGCCAAGGCTCGCAGGGTGGCACTGAAGCTTTCTTT
>TRBD2|once|TRBV10-3|TRBJ2-1
CATASGPKNEQFF
TGTGCCACCGCTAGCGGGCCTAAGAATGAGCAGTTCTTC
>NA|NA|TRBV7-9|TRBJ1-1
CASSPRGVRDTEAFF
TGTGCCAGCAGCCCAAGGGGGGTACGCGACACTGAAGCTTTCTTT
>NA|few|TRBV9|TRBJ1-1
CASSPRDRAEAFF
TGTGCCAGCAGTCCTCGGGATCGTGCTGAAGCTTTCTTT
>NA|many|TRBV2|TRBJ1-6
CASSEAVNPGDSPLHF
TGTGCCAGCAGTGAAGCCGTCAACCCGGGGGATTCACCCCTCCACTTT
>NA|NA|TRBV7-9|TRBJ2-5
CASSPLLAPEQETQYF
TGTGCCAGCAGCCCCCTCCTAGCGCCGGAACAAGAGACCCAGTACTTC
>NA|few|TRBV20-1|TRBJ2-7
CSARDQGKSYEQYF
TGCAGTGCTAGAGATCAGGGGAAATCCTACGAGCAGTACTTC
>NA|NA|TRBV5-4|TRBJ1-3
CASSLEIGNTIYF
TGCGCCAGCAGCTTAGAGATTGGAAACACCATATATTTT
>NA|many|TRBV2|TRBJ1-2
CASSEALGSFMLYTF
TGTGCCAGCAGTGAAGCGCTTGGCAGTTTCATGCTCTACACCTTC
>TRBD2|NA|TRBV20-1|TRBJ2-7
CSAPRTSNYEQYF
TGCAGTGCCCCAAGGACTAGCAACTACGAGCAGTACTTC
>TRBD1|NA|TRBV10-3|TRBJ1-1
CAISQTGGNTEAFF
TGTGCCATCAGCCAGACAGGGGGGAACACTGAAGCTTTCTTT
>NA|NA|TRBV2|TRBJ1-5
CASLQGMGSNQPQHF
TGTGCCAGCCTCCAGGGGATGGGGAGCAATCAGCCCCAGCATTTT
>NA|few|TRBV7-9|TRBJ2-7
CASSRDLNEQYF
TGTGCCAGCAGCCGGGACCTGAACGAGCAGTACTTC
>NA|NA|TRBV14|TRBJ1-2
CASSQEDRDPAIFYGYTF
TGTGCCAGCAGCCAAGAGGATCGGGACCCAGCCATTTTCTATGGCTACACCTTC
>NA|few|TRBV7-8|TRBJ2-7
CASSLVETYEQYF
TGTGCCAGCAGCTTGGTGGAAACCTACGAGCAGTACTTC
>NA|few|TRBV14|TRBJ2-2
CASSPSAEDTGELFF
TGTGCCAGCAGCCCTTCAGCGGAAGACACCGGGGAGCTGTTTTTT
>NA|few|TRBV7-2|TRBJ2-7
CASSLVAGVLYEQYF
TGTGCCAGCAGCTTAGTCGCAGGGGTGCTCTACGAGCAGTACTTC
>NA|many|TRBV25-1|TRBJ2-5
CASSVYQETQYF
TGTGCCAGCAGTGTGTACCAAGAGACCCAGTACTTC
>NA|few|TRBV2|TRBJ2-7
CASTRGIHEQYF
TGTGCCAGCACCAGGGGTATACACGAGCAGTACTTC
>TRBD1|few|TRBV7-3|TRBJ1-2
CASSQGGQGGNYGYTF
TGTGCCAGCAGCCAGGGAGGACAGGGAGGAAACTATGGCTACACCTTC
>NA|many|TRBV20-1|TRBJ2-5
CSARGQVGETQYF
TGCAGTGCTAGAGGACAGGTCGGGGAGACCCAGTACTTC
>TRBD2|NA|TRBV7-8|TRBJ2-7
CASSLDSREGPYEQYF
TGTGCCAGCAGCTTAGACTCGCGGGAGGGCCCCTACGAGCAGTACTTC
>TRBD1|NA|TRBV7-2|TRBJ2-7
CASSLGTGELYEQYF
TGTGCCAGCAGCTTAGGGACAGGGGAGCTGTACGAGCAGTACTTC
>NA|NA|TRBV2|TRBJ1-1
CASSAMGRNTEAFF
TGTGCCAGCAGTGCGATGGGCAGGAACACTGAAGCTTTCTTT
>TRBD2|once|TRBV10-3|TRBJ2-7
CATNSGYSGRGGYEQYF
TGTGCCACCAACTCCGGCTATAGCGGGAGAGGGGGCTACGAGCAGTACTTC
>NA|NA|TRBV10-3|TRBJ1-1
CAISRPNTEAFF
TGTGCCATCAGTAGGCCGAACACTGAAGCTTTCTTT
>NA|NA|TRBV20-1|TRBJ1-1
CSAWDGRRTEAFF
TGCAGTGCTTGGGACGGGAGGAGAACTGAAGCTTTCTTT
>NA|many|TRBV10-3|TRBJ2-7
CAISGKDDSYEQYF
TGTGCCATCAGTGGGAAGGACGACTCCTACGAGCAGTACTTC
>TRBD1|NA|TRBV15|TRBJ1-1
CATSRGTGDTEAFF
TGTGCCACCAGCAGGGGGACAGGGGACACTGAAGCTTTCTTT
>TRBD2|many|TRBV11-2|TRBJ2-7
CASNLGTIYEQYF
TGTGCCAGCAACTTAGGGACTATCTACGAGCAGTACTTC
>NA|NA|TRBV29-1|TRBJ1-2
CSVEAFGGGANYGYTF
TGCAGCGTTGAAGCTTTCGGAGGAGGGGCCAACTATGGCTACACCTTC
>TRBD1|NA|TRBV19|TRBJ2-7
CASSPFRGYEQYF
TGTGCCAGTAGCCCGTTCAGGGGGTACGAGCAGTACTTC
>TRBD1|NA|TRBV7-6|TRBJ2-7
CASRRGQGSSYEQYF
TGTGCCAGCAGACGAGGACAGGGGTCATCCTACGAGCAGTACTTC
>TRBD2|NA|TRBV7-2|TRBJ2-7
CASSPGRLPYEQYF
TGTGCCAGCAGCCCCGGGAGGCTCCCCTACGAGCAGTACTTC
>NA|once|TRBV25-1|TRBJ1-1
CASSAWTPDPEAFF
TGTGCCAGCAGTGCATGGACACCTGACCCTGAAGCTTTCTTT
>NA|many|TRBV7-9|TRBJ2-5
CASSLALGQQETQYF
TGTGCCAGCAGCTTAGCCCTCGGACAGCAAGAGACCCAGTACTTC
>NA|NA|TRBV7-9|TRBJ1-5
CASSQVYDNSNQPQHF
TGTGCCAGCAGCCAAGTGTACGACAATAGCAATCAGCCCCAGCATTTT
>TRBD1|few|TRBV5-1|TRBJ2-2
CASSSTGTGLGELFF
TGCGCCAGCAGCTCCACCGGGACAGGGCTCGGGGAGCTGTTTTTT
>NA|NA|TRBV24-1|TRBJ2-5
CATSDTGGARETQYF
TGTGCCACCAGTGACACAGGGGGGGCCCGAGAGACCCAGTACTTC
>NA|few|TRBV7-2|TRBJ1-1
CASSSPGGPTEAFF
TGTGCCAGCAGCTCACCTGGGGGGCCAACTGAAGCTTTCTTT
>TRBD2|NA|TRBV11-2|TRBJ2-5
CASSLLAGGPGQETQYF
TGTGCCAGCAGCTTACTAGCGGGAGGGCCGGGACAAGAGACCCAGTACTTC
>TRBD1|NA|TRBV6-9|TRBJ1-2
CASSDSGQGDYGYTF
TGTGCCAGCAGTGATTCGGGACAGGGGGACTATGGCTACACCTTC
>NA|NA|TRBV24-1|TRBJ2-7
CASSPGLRYEQYF
TGTGCCAGCTCCCCGGGACTGCGCTACGAGCAGTACTTC
>NA|NA|TRBV25-1|TRBJ1-3
CASSGWERGVENTIYF
TGTGCCAGCAGTGGATGGGAACGGGGGGTTGAAAACACCATATATTTT